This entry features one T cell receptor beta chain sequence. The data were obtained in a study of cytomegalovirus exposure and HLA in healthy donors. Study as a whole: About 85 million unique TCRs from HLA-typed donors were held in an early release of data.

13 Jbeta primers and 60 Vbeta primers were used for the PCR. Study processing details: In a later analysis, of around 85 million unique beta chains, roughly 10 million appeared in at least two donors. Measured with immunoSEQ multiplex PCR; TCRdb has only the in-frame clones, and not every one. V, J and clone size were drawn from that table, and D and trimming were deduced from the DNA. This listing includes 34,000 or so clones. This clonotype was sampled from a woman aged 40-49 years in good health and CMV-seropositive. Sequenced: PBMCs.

In DNA form, the CDR3 reads TGTGCCAGCAGCTTAAGGGGGACAGGCTCTACCGGCTCTGGAAACACCATATATTTT. This codes for CASSLRGTGSTGSGNTIYF. The genes are TRBV7-8 and TRBJ1-3; TRBD1 aligns across 8 bases. V lost 2 bases and J lost 0; bases outside the gene matches: 12. From germline, CDR1 is SGHVS and CDR2 FQNEAQ. The CDR3 extends over 19 amino acids.